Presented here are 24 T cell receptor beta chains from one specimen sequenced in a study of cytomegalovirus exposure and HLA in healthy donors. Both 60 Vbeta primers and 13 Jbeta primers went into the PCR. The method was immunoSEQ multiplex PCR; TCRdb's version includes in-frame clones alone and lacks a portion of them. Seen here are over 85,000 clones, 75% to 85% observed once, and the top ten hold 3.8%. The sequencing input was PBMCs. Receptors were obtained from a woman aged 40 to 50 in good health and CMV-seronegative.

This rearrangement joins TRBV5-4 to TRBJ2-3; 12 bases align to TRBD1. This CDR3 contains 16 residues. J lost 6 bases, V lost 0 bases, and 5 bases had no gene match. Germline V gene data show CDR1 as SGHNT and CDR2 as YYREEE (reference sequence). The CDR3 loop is CASSLEGQGARDTQYF. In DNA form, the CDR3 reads TGTGCCAGCAGCTTGGAGGGACAGGGGGCTCGGGATACGCAGTATTTT. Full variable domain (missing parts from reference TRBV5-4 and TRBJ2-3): ETGVTQSPTHLIKTRGQQVTLRCSSQSGHNTVSWYQQALGQGPQFIFQYYREEENGRGNFPPRFSGLQFPNYSSELNVNALELDDSALYLCASSLEGQGARDTQYFGPGTRLTVL.

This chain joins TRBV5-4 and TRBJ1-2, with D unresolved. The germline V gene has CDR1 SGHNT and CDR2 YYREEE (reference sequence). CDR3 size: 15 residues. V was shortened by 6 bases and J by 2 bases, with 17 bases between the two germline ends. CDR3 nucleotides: TGTGCCAGCAAAGCTTGGCGGCAGCACAACTATGGCTACACCTTC. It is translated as CASKAWRQHNYGYTF.

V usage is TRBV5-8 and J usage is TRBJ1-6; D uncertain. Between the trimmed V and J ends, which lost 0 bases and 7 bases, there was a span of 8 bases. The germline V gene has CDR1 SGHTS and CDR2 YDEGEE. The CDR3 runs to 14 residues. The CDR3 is CASSLAQTNSPLHF. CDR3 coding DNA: TGTGCCAGCAGCTTGGCACAGACCAATTCACCCCTCCACTTT.

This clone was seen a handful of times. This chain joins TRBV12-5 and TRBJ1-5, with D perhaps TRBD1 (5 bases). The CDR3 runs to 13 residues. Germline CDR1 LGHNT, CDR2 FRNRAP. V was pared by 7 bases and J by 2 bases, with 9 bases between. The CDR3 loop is CASAPGRNQPQHF. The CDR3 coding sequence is TGTGCTAGTGCCCCAGGGCGCAATCAGCCCCAGCATTTT.

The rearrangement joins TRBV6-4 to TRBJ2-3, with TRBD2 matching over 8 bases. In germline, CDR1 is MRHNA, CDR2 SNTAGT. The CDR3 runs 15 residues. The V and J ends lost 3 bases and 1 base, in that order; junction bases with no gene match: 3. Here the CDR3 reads CASSEAGARTDTQYF. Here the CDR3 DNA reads TGTGCCAGCAGTGAAGCGGGGGCCCGCACAGATACGCAGTATTTT.

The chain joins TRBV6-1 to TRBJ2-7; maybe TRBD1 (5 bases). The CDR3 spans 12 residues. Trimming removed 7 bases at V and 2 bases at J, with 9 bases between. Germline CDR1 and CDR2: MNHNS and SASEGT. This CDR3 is CASTPRAYEQYF. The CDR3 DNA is TGTGCCAGCACACCCAGGGCCTACGAGCAGTACTTC.

CDR3 DNA sequence: TGCGCCAGCAGCCAAGATAGTTGGGGGGGCCCTCAGCCCCAGCATTTT. This gives the protein CASSQDSWGGPQPQHF. The chain carries TRBV4-3 and TRBJ1-5; D is perhaps TRBD1 (6 bases). CDR1 and CDR2 from the germline V gene are LGHNA and YSLEER. V was cut by 0 bases and J by 6 bases, with 15 bases left in between. CDR3 size: 16 residues.

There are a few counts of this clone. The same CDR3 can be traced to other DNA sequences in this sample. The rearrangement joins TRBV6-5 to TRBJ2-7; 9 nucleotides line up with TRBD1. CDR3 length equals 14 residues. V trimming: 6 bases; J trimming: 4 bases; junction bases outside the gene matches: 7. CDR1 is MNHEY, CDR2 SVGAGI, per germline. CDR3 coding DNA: TGTGCCAGCAGCCCCGGGACAGGGAGATACGAGCAGTACTTC. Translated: CASSPGTGRYEQYF.

This CDR3 reads CASSAYQGATDTQYF. The CDR3 DNA follows: TGTGCCAGCAGCGCATATCAGGGGGCAACAGATACGCAGTATTTT. This rearrangement joins TRBV7-9 to TRBJ2-3, with 8 bases lining up with TRBD1. Germline trimming cut 5 bases from V and 3 bases from J; bases unmatched to any gene: 7. CDR1 is SEHNR, CDR2 FQNEAQ, per germline (reference sequence). The CDR3 is 15 residues long.

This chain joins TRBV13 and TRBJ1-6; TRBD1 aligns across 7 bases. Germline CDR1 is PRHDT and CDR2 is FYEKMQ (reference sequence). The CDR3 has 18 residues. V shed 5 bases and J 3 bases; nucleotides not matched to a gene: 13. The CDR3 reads CASSTTRKQGIYNSPLHF. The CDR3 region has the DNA TGTGCCAGCAGCACGACCCGTAAACAGGGGATCTATAATTCACCCCTCCACTTT.

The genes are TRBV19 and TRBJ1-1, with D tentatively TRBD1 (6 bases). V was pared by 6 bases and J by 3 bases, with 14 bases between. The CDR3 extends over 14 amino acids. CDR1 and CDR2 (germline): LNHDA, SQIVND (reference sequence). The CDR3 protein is CASSPPDRYTEAFF. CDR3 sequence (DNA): TGTGCCAGTAGCCCGCCGGACAGATACACTGAAGCTTTCTTT.

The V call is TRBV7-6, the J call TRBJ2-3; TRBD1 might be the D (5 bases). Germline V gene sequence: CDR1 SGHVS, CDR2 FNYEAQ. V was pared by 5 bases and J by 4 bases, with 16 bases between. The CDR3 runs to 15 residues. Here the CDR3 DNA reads TGTGCCAGCAGCCGATGGTGGACAAGTGCAGATACGCAGTATTTT. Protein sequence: CASSRWWTSADTQYF.

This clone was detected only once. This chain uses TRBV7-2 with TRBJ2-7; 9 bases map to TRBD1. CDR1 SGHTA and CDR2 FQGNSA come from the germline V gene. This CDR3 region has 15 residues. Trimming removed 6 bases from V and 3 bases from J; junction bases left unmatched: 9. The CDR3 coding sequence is TGTGCCAGCAGATCAAGCCGGGACAGGGTCTACGAGCAGTACTTC. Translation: CASRSSRDRVYEQYF.

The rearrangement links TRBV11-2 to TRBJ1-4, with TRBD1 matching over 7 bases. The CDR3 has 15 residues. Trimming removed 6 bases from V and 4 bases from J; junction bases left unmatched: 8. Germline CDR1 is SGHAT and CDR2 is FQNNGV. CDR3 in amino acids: CASRSPGQSNEKLFF. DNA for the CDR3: TGTGCCAGCAGGTCGCCGGGACAGAGTAATGAAAAACTGTTTTTT.

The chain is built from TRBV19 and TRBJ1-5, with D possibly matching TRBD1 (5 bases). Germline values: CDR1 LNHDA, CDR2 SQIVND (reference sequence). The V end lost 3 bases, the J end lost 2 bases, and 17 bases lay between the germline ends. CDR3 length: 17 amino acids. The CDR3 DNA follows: TGTGCCAGTAGTATGGCGGGGTTGGGGGTTGGCAATCAGCCCCAGCATTTT. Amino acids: CASSMAGLGVGNQPQHF.

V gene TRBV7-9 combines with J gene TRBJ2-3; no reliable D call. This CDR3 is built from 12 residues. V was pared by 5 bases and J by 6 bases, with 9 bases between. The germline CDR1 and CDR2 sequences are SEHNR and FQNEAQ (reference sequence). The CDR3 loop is CASSPLYDTQYF. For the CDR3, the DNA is TGTGCCAGCAGCCCCCTCTATGATACGCAGTATTTT. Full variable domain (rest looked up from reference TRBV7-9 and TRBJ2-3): DTGVSQNPRHKITKRGQNVTFRCDPISEHNRLYWYRQTLGQGPEFLTYFQNEAQLEKSRLLSDRFSAERPKGSFSTLEIQRTEQGDSAMYLCASSPLYDTQYFGPGTRLTVL.

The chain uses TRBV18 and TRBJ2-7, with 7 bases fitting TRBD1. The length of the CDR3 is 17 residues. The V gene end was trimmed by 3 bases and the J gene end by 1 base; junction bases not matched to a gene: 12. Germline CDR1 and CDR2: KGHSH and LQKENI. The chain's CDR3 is CASSPTGGTARSYEQYF. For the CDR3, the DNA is TGTGCCAGCTCACCGACCGGTGGGACAGCGAGGTCCTACGAGCAGTACTTC.

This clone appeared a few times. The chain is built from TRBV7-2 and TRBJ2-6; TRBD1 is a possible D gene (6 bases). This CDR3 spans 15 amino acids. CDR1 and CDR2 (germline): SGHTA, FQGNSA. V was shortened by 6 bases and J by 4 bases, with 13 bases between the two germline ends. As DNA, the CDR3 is TGTGCCAGCAGACCCCCGGGACAAGGGGCCAACGTCCTGACTTTC. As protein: CASRPPGQGANVLTF.

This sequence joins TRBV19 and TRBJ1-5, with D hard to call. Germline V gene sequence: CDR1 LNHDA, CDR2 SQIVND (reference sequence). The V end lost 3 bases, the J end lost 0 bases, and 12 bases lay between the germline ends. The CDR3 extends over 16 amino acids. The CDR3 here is CASSMGENHSNQPQHF. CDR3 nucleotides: TGTGCCAGTAGTATGGGAGAAAATCATAGCAATCAGCCCCAGCATTTT.

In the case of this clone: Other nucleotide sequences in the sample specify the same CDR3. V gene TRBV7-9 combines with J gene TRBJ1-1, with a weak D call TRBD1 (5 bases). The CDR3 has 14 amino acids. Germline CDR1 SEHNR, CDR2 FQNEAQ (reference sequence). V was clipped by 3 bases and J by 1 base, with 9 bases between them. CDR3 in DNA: TGTGCCAGCAGCTTGGGGCAGAAGAACACTGAAGCTTTCTTT. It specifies CASSLGQKNTEAFF.

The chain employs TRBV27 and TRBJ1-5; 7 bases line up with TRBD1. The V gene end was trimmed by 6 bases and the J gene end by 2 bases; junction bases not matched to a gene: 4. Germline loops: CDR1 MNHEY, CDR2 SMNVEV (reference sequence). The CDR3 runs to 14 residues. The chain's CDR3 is CASSRTGGNQPQHF. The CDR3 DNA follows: TGTGCCAGCAGCCGCACAGGGGGCAATCAGCCCCAGCATTTT.

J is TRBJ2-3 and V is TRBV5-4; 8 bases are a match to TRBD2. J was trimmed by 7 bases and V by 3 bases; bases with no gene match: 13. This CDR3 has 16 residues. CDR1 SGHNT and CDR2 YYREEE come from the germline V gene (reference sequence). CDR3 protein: CASSSGGTSPSNTQYF. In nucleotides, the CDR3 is TGTGCCAGCAGCTCGGGGGGGACTTCTCCTTCAAATACGCAGTATTTT.

CDR3 region: CATSRGRDTYNEQFF. CDR3 coding DNA: TGTGCCACCAGCAGAGGGAGAGATACCTACAATGAGCAGTTCTTC. This chain connects TRBV15 to TRBJ2-1; D remains ambiguous. The CDR3 loop spans 15 amino acids. Germline lookup yields CDR1 LNHNV and CDR2 YYDKDF (reference sequence). With 1 base removed from V and 2 bases from J, the gap between germline ends came to 9 bases.

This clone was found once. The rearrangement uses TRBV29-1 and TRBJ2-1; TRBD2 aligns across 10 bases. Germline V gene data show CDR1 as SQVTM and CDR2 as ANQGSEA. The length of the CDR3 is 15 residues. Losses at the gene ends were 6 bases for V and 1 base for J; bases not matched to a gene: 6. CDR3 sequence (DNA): TGCAGCGTGCCAACTAGCGGGGTATCCTACAATGAGCAGTTCTTC. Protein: CSVPTSGVSYNEQFF.